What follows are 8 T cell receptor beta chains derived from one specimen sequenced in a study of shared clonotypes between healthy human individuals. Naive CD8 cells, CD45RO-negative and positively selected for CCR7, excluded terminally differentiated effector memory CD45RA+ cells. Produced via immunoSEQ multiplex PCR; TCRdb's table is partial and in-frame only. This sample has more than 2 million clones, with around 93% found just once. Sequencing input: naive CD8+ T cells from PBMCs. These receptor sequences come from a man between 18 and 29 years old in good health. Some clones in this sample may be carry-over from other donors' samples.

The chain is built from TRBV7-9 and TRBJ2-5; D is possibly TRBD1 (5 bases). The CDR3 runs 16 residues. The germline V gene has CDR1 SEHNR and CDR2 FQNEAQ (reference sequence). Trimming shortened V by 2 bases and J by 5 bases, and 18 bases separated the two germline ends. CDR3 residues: CASSLRSSRVPETQYF. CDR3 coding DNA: TGTGCCAGCAGCTTACGTTCCTCCAGGGTACCGGAGACCCAGTACTTC.

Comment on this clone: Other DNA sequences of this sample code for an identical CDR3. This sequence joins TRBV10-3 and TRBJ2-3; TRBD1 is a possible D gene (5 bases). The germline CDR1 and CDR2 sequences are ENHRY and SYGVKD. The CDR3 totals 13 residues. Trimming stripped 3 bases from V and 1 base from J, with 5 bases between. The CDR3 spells CAISDRGTDTQYF. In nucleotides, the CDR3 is TGTGCCATCAGTGACAGGGGCACAGATACGCAGTATTTT.

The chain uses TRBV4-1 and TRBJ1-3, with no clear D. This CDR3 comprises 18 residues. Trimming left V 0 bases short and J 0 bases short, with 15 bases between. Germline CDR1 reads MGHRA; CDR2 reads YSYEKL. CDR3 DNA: TGCGCCAGCAGCCAAGAAGAGACCGCATGGGGCTCTGGAAACACCATATATTTT. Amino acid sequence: CASSQEETAWGSGNTIYF.

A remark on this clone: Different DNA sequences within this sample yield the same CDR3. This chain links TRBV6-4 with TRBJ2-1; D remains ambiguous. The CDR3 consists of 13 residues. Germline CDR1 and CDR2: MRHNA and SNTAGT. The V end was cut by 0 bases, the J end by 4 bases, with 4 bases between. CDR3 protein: CASSDSSYNEQFF. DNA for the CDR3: TGTGCCAGCAGTGACTCAAGTTACAATGAGCAGTTCTTC.

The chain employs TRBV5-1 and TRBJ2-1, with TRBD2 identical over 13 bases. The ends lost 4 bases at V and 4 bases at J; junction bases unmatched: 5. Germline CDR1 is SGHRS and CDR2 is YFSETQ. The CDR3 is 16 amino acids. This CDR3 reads CASSPGTSGTYNEQFF. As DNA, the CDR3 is TGCGCCAGCAGCCCCGGGACTAGCGGGACGTACAATGAGCAGTTCTTC.

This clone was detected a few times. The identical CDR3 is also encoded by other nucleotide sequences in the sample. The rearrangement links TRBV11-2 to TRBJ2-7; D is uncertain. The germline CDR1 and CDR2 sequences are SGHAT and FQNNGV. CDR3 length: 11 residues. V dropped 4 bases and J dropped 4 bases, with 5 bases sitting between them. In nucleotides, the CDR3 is TGTGCCAGCAGCTCCCGGTACGAGCAGTACTTC. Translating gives CASSSRYEQYF.

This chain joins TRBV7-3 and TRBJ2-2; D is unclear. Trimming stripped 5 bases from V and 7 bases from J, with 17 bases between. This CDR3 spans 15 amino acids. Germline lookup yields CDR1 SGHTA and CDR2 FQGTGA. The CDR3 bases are TGTGCCAGCAGCCCGATGACCCCGAGTGGCGGGGAGCTGTTTTTT. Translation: CASSPMTPSGGELFF. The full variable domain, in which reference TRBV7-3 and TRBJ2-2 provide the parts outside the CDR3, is GAGVSQTPSNKVTEKGKYVELRCDPISGHTALYWYRQSLGQGPEFLIYFQGTGAADDSGLPNDRFFAVRPEGSVSTLKIQRTERGDSAVYLCASSPMTPSGGELFFGEGSRLTVL.

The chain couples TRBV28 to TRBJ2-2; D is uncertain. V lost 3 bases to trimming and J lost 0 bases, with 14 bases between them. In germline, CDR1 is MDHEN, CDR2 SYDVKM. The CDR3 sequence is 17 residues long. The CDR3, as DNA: TGTGCCAGCAGTTTCCTCGGGCGGACGTCGAACACCGGGGAGCTGTTTTTT. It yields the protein CASSFLGRTSNTGELFF. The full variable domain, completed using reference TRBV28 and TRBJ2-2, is DVKVTQSSRYLVKRTGEKVFLECVQDMDHENMFWYRQDPGLGLRLIYFSYDVKMKEKGDIPEGYSVSREKKERFSLILESASTNQTSMYLCASSFLGRTSNTGELFFGEGSRLTVL.